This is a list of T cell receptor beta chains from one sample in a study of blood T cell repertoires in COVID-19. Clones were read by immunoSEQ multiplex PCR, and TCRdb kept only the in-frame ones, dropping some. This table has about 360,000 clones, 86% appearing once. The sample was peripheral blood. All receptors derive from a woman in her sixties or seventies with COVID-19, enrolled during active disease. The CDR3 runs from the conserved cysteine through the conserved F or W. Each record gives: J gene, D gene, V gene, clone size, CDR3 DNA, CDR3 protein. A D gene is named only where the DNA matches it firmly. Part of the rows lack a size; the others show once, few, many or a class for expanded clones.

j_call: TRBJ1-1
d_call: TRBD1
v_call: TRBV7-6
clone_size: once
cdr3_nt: TGTGCCAGCAGCTACCCGGGACAGCCGAACACTGAAGCTTTCTTT
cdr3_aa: CASSYPGQPNTEAFF

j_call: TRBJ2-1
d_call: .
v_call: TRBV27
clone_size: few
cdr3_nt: TGTGCCAGCAGTTTGGGCAGGTACAATGAGCAGTTCTTC
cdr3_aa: CASSLGRYNEQFF

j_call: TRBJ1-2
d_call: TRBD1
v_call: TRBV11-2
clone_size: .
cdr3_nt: TGTGCCAGCAGCTTAGCGCGGGACAGGTCCCCCTATGGCTACACCTTC
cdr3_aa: CASSLARDRSPYGYTF

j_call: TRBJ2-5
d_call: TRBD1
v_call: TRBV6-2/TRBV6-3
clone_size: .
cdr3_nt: TGTGCCAGCAGCGCCCTGTGGGGACAGGGGGCCGGTTTCATCCCAGAGGGCCAGTACTTC
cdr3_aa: CASSALWGQGAGFIPEGQYF

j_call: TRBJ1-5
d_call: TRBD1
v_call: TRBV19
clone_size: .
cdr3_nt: TGTGCCAGTAACCCCGTGGGACAGGGATTGAGTCAGCCCCAGCATTTT
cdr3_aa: CASNPVGQGLSQPQHF

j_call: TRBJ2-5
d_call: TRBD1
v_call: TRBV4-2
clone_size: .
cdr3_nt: TGTGCCAGCAGCCAAGCAACCGGGACAGAAAAAGAGACCCAGTACTTC
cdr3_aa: CASSQATGTEKETQYF

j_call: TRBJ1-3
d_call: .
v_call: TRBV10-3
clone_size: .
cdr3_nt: TGTGCCATCAGTGAGTCTAAGACTGTTGGAAACACCATATATTTT
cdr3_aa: CAISESKTVGNTIYF

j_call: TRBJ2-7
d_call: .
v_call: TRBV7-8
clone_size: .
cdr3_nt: TGTGCCAGCAGCTCACCAACTAGTTTCGAGCAGTACTTC
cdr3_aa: CASSSPTSFEQYF

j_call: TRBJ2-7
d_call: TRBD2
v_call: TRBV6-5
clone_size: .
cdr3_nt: TGTGCCAGCAGAACCGGGACTAGGGTGTACGAGCAGTACTTC
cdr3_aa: CASRTGTRVYEQYF

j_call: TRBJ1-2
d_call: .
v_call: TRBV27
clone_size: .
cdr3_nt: TGTGCCAGCAGTCCCCTAACGATTAACTATGGCTACACCTTC
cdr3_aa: CASSPLTINYGYTF

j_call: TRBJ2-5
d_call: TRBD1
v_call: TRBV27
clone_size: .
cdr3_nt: TGTGCCAGCAGTTCCTCCGGGACAGGGTTCGGGGAGACCCAGTACTTC
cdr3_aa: CASSSSGTGFGETQYF

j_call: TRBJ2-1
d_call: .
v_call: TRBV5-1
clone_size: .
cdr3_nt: TGCGCCAGCAGCTTTACTCCCACCTCCTACAATGAGCAGTTCTTC
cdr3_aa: CASSFTPTSYNEQFF

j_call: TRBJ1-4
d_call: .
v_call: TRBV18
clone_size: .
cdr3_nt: TGTGCCAGCTCACCGAAGGTTTGGAGGACTAATGAAAAACTGTTTTTT
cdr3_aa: CASSPKVWRTNEKLFF

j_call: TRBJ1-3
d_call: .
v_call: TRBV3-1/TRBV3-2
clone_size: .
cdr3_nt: TGTGCCAGCAGCCCAACAGGGAGCTCTGGAAACACCATATATTTT
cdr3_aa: CASSPTGSSGNTIYF

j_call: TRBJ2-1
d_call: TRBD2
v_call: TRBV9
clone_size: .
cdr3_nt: TGTGCCAGCAGCATTCTAGCGGGGGCCGACTACAATGAGCAGTTCTTC
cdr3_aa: CASSILAGADYNEQFF

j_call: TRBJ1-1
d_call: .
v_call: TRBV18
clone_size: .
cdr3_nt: TGTGCCAGCTCACCACTAAGGGCGGGTGAAGCTTTCTTT
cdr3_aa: CASSPLRAGEAFF

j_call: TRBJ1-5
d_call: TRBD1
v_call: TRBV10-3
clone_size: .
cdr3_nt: TGTGCCATCAGTGAGTCCTGGGACAGGCCCGCGGGTAGCAATCAGCCCCAGCATTTT
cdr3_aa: CAISESWDRPAGSNQPQHF

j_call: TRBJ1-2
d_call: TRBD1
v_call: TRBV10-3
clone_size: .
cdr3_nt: TGTGCCACCTGGACAGGGGGTGGCTACACCTTC
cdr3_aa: CATWTGGGYTF

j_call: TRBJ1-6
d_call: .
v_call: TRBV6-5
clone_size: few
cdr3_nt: TGTGCCAGCAGGCACACAGGGTTCACGGATTCACCCCTCCACTTT
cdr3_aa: CASRHTGFTDSPLHF

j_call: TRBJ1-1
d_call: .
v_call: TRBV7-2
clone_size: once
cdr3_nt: TGTGCCAGCAGCTTAGACAGGGAGAACACTGAAGCTTTCTTT
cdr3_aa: CASSLDRENTEAFF

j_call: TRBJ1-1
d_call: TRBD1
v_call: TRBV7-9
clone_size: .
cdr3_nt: TGTGCCAGCAGCCCACCGTGGGACAGGGGGCGCAGGAACACTGAAGCTTTCTTT
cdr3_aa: CASSPPWDRGRRNTEAFF

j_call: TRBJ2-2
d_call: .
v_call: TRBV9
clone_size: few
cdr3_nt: TGTGCCAGCAGCGTAGCACACAACACCGGGGAGCTGTTTTTT
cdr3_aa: CASSVAHNTGELFF

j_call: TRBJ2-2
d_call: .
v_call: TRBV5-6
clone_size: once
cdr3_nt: TGTGCCAGCAGCTACCGCCCGGACACCGGGGAGCTGTTTTTT
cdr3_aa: CASSYRPDTGELFF

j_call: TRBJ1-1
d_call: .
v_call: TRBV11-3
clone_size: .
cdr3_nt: TGTGCCAGCAGCCTTAGGGGTTTACACACTGAAGCTTTCTTT
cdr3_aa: CASSLRGLHTEAFF

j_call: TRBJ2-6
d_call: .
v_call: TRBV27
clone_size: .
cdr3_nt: TGTGCCAGCAGTTTACGCATTCGGGGTGGTGGGGCCAACGTCCTGACTTTC
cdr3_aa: CASSLRIRGGGANVLTF

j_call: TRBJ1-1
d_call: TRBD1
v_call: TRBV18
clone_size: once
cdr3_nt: TGTGCCAGCTACTCCGGGACAGGGGCTGTGAGTGCTTTCTTT
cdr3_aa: CASYSGTGAVSAFF

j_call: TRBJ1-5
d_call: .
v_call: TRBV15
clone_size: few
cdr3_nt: TGTGCCACCAGCAGAGATATTTACGAGAATCAGCCCCAGCATTTT
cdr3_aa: CATSRDIYENQPQHF

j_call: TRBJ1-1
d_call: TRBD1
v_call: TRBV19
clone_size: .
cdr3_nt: TGTGCCAGTAGTAAAAGAGGACAGGGTACGAACACTGAAGCTTTCTTT
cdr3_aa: CASSKRGQGTNTEAFF

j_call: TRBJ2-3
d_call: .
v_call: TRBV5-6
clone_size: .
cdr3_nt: TGTGCCAGCAACCCGGGGGACCTGGGGACAGATACGCAGTATTTT
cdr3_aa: CASNPGDLGTDTQYF

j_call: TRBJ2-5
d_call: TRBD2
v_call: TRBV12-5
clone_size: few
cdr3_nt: TGTGCTAGTGTCCGGACTAGCGGGGCCCGCGAGACCCAGTACTTC
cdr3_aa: CASVRTSGARETQYF

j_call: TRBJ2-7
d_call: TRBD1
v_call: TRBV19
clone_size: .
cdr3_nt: TGTGCCGTGGGGCAGGGGGCCCACTACGAGCAGTACTTC
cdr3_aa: CAVGQGAHYEQYF

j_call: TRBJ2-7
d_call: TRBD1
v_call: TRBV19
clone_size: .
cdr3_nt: TGTGCCAGTAGTCCTGGGACAGGGGGCTACGAGCAGTACTTC
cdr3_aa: CASSPGTGGYEQYF

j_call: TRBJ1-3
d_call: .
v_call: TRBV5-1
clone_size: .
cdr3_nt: TGCGCCAGCAGCTCCGACAGGACCGACTCTGGAAACACCATATATTTT
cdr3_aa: CASSSDRTDSGNTIYF